The entry that follows covers one T cell receptor (beta chain) sequence. Its antigen is as yet unknown. With eight separate reactions per sample, the authors made cDNA. The unique tags termed UMIs, each holding a 6-nucleotide sample barcode, were added by means of template switching. TCRdb re-called the 5' RACE reads; one entry per CDR3 protein, DNA not given. Reported are 400,000 to 500,000 distinct CDR3 sequences; the ten largest clones contain 2% to 2.5%. This sample is drawn from a study of monozygotic twins with inflammatory bowel disease. Total RNA isolation used whole blood (no T cell sorting was performed). Broader study findings: Patient repertoire variability may have increased through differing immunosuppressive treatments.

The CDR3 consists of 13 residues. Per germline, CDR1 SGHRS and CDR2 YFSETQ. The rearrangement links TRBV5-1 to TRBJ2-3. The sample consisted of blood. This sequence originates from a human donor with ulcerative colitis or Crohn's disease, or a healthy co-twin of an affected twin (not recorded which). CDR3 amino acids: CASSVIGTDTQYF.